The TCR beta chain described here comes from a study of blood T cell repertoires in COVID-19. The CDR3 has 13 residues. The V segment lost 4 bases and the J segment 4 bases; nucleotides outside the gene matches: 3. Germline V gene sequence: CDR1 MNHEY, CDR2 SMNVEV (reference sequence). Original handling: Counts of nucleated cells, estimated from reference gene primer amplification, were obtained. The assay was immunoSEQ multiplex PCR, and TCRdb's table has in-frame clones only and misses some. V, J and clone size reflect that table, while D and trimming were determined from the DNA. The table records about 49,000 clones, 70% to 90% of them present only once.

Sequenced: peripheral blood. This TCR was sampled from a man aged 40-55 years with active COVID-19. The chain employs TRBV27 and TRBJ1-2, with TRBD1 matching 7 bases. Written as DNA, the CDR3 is TGTGCCAGCAGTTCGGGACAGTTCTATGGCTACACCTTC. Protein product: CASSSGQFYGYTF.